This TCR beta chain was sequenced in a study of blood T cell repertoires in COVID-19. With 3 bases removed from V and 3 bases from J, the gap between germline ends came to 12 bases. The CDR3 runs 15 residues. In germline, CDR1 is SGHAT, CDR2 FQNNGV. In the original analysis: The authors estimated nucleated cell counts from reference gene primer amplification. Sequencing used immunoSEQ multiplex PCR; TCRdb keeps in-frame clones, though not all of them. Clone size and V and J calls were adopted from that table, with D and trimming inferred from the DNA. The data show fewer than 250,000 clones, about 86% seen once.

The source is a woman in her forties or fifties with acute or convalescent COVID-19. The sequencing sample was made of peripheral blood. The chain combines TRBV11-2 with TRBJ1-5; D unresolved. The DNA for the CDR3 is TGTGCCAGCAGCTTGGGAGACAAAATCAATCAGCCCCAGCATTTT. Translating it yields CASSLGDKINQPQHF.